These 14 T cell receptor beta chains share one sample of origin, sequenced in a study of blood T cell repertoires in COVID-19. Clones were read by immunoSEQ multiplex PCR, and TCRdb kept only the in-frame ones, dropping some. This sample has 200,000 to 300,000 clones, with around 84% found just once. The sequencing sample was made of peripheral blood. The receptor set was obtained from a man between 60 and 75 years old with acute or convalescent COVID-19.

This rearrangement joins TRBV28 to TRBJ1-5; D is undetermined. Germline-derived CDR1 and CDR2 are MDHEN and SYDVKM. The CDR3 covers 15 residues. Trimming cost V 6 bases and J 2 bases, with 14 bases left between them. The CDR3 nucleotides read TGTGCCAGCAGGGGAACGGGGATCGGCAATCAGCCCCAGCATTTT. It specifies CASRGTGIGNQPQHF. Combining the CDR3 with reference TRBV28 and TRBJ1-5 gives the whole variable domain DVKVTQSSRYLVKRTGEKVFLECVQDMDHENMFWYRQDPGLGLRLIYFSYDVKMKEKGDIPEGYSVSREKKERFSLILESASTNQTSMYLCASRGTGIGNQPQHFGDGTRLSIL.

About this clone: The sample contains more than one DNA sequence encoding this CDR3. V gene TRBV5-1 combines with J gene TRBJ1-1, with D possibly being TRBD1 (5 bases). V was trimmed by 3 bases and J by 0 bases, leaving 9 bases between them. The CDR3 contains 14 residues. Germline V gene sequence: CDR1 SGHRS, CDR2 YFSETQ. CDR3 loop: CASSWAGVNTEAFF. CDR3 DNA: TGCGCCAGCAGCTGGGCGGGGGTGAACACTGAAGCTTTCTTT. Looking up the rest from reference TRBV5-1 and TRBJ1-1 gives the full variable domain: KAGVTQTPRYLIKTRGQQVTLSCSPISGHRSVSWYQQTPGQGLQFLFEYFSETQRNKGNFPGRFSGRQFSNSRSEMNVSTLELGDSALYLCASSWAGVNTEAFFGQGTRLTVV.

The J gene is TRBJ2-3, the V gene TRBV20-1; D uncertain. Germline V gene sequence: CDR1 DFQATT, CDR2 SNEGSKA (reference sequence). Trimming left V 3 bases short and J 0 bases short, with 7 bases between. The CDR3 is 13 residues long. The CDR3 DNA is TGCAGTGCTAGTCATAGAAGCACAGATACGCAGTATTTT. Protein sequence: CSASHRSTDTQYF.

This clone was recorded only once. The DNA of the CDR3 is TGTGCCAGCAGCTTGGGTCCGCTGGGAGTGACAGATACGCAGTATTTT. It codes for CASSLGPLGVTDTQYF. V gene TRBV5-4 combines with J gene TRBJ2-3, with a possible D match to TRBD2 (5 bases). There are 16 residues in the CDR3. The V end lost 0 bases, the J end lost 3 bases, and 14 bases lay between the germline ends. Germline CDR1 reads SGHNT; CDR2 reads YYREEE (reference sequence).

This clone was found once. This chain connects TRBV7-8 to TRBJ2-1, with D perhaps matching TRBD2 (6 bases). Trimming took off 6 bases at V and 12 bases at J, with 12 bases between the two ends. There are 11 residues in the CDR3. Germline CDR1 is SGHVS and CDR2 is FQNEAQ. CDR3 in DNA: TGTGCCAGCAGTCTTGCGGGGTCGCAGTTCTTC. Its translation is CASSLAGSQFF.

This clone has more than one count but fewer than ten. This chain links TRBV30 with TRBJ2-1; TRBD1 is a possible D gene (5 bases). In germline, CDR1 is GTSNPN, CDR2 SVGIG (reference sequence). V was clipped by 2 bases and J by 10 bases, with 12 bases between them. CDR3 length: 12 residues. Written as DNA, the CDR3 is TGTGCCTGGAGTCCCAGGGCGTGGGAGCAGTTCTTC. As protein: CAWSPRAWEQFF. The full variable domain, completed using reference TRBV30 and TRBJ2-1, is SQTIHQWPATLVQPVGSPLSLECTVEGTSNPNLYWYRQAAGRGLQLLFYSVGIGQISSEVPQNLSASRPQDRQFILSSKKLLLSDSGFYLCAWSPRAWEQFFGPGTRLTVL.

This chain connects TRBV19 to TRBJ2-7; D perhaps matches TRBD1 (6 bases). The germline V gene encodes CDR1 LNHDA and CDR2 SQIVND (reference sequence). CDR3 length equals 12 residues. The CDR3 sequence is CERTDISYEQYF. The CDR3 nucleotides are TGTGAAAGGACAGACATTTCCTACGAGCAGTACTTC.

The V and J genes are TRBV30 and TRBJ1-5; 10 nucleotides line up with TRBD1. Germline V gene sequence: CDR1 GTSNPN, CDR2 SVGIG (reference sequence). The CDR3 totals 19 residues. Trimming removed 2 bases from V and 3 bases from J; junction bases left unmatched: 16. CDR3 region: CAWSPGTGEVGDHNQPQHF. The CDR3 DNA follows: TGTGCCTGGAGTCCCGGGACAGGGGAAGTGGGGGATCACAATCAGCCCCAGCATTTT.

Concerning this clone itself: The same CDR3 can be traced to other DNA sequences in this sample. This chain's CDR3 is CASSVAGGPQETQYF. The CDR3 DNA reads TGTGCCAGCAGCGTAGCGGGGGGACCTCAAGAGACCCAGTACTTC. This rearrangement joins TRBV9 to TRBJ2-5; TRBD2 agrees at 7 bases. J lost 2 bases, V lost 0 bases, and 4 bases had no gene match. The CDR3 extends over 15 amino acids. The germline V gene encodes CDR1 SGDLS and CDR2 YYNGEE. Complete variable domain (other parts from reference TRBV9 and TRBJ2-5): DSGVTQTPKHLITATGQRVTLRCSPRSGDLSVYWYQQSLDQGLQFLIQYYNGEERAKGNILERFSAQQFPDLHSELNLSSLELGDSALYFCASSVAGGPQETQYFGPGTRLLVL.

The J gene is TRBJ2-4, the V gene TRBV5-1; the D gene is possibly TRBD1 (5 bases). This CDR3 contains 16 residues. Trimming cost V 2 bases and J 0 bases, with 12 bases left between them. Per germline, CDR1 SGHRS and CDR2 YFSETQ. CDR3 nucleotides: TGCGCCAGCAGCTTAGGGCAGGACATAGCCAAAAACATTCAGTACTTC. Translating gives CASSLGQDIAKNIQYF.

This chain links TRBV7-9 with TRBJ2-1, with 9 positions matching TRBD2. Germline CDR1 is SEHNR and CDR2 is FQNEAQ (reference sequence). V gave up 0 bases and J gave up 7 bases; unmatched junction bases: 13. The CDR3 consists of 18 residues. CDR3 nucleotide sequence: TGTGCCAGCAGCTTAGCAACGGCCCCTGGGGGACTAGCAAATGAGCAGTTCTTC. Encoded protein: CASSLATAPGGLANEQFF.

This clone appeared once. This chain's CDR3 is CASSLRGHQSGANVLTF. CDR3 nucleotides: TGTGCCAGCAGCTTAAGGGGACACCAATCTGGGGCCAACGTCCTGACTTTC. The chain recombines TRBV11-2 with TRBJ2-6; possibly TRBD1 for D (6 bases). This CDR3 is built from 17 residues. CDR1 SGHAT and CDR2 FQNNGV come from the germline V gene. Trimming shortened V by 2 bases and J by 1 base, and 12 bases separated the two germline ends.

Here the CDR3 DNA reads TGTGCCAGCAGTCCACACAGAACCAACACCGGGGAGCTGTTTTTT. Amino acids: CASSPHRTNTGELFF. The chain uses TRBV27 and TRBJ2-2, with D uncertain. The germline V and J ends were trimmed by 5 bases and 2 bases, with 12 bases remaining between them. This CDR3 has 15 amino acids. CDR1 and CDR2 (germline): MNHEY, SMNVEV (reference sequence).

This chain joins TRBV3-1 (or the pseudogene TRBV3-2) and TRBJ2-7, with a tentative D call TRBD2 (5 bases). The germline V and J ends were trimmed by 0 bases and 6 bases, with 18 bases remaining between them. The germline CDR1 and CDR2 sequences are LGHDT and YNNKEL (reference sequence). CDR3 size: 16 residues. The CDR3 protein is CASSQDPVWEFGEQYF. The CDR3 region has the DNA TGTGCCAGCAGCCAAGATCCAGTTTGGGAGTTCGGCGAGCAGTACTTC.